This TCR beta chain derives from a study of shared clonotypes between healthy human individuals. TCRdb's table, derived via immunoSEQ multiplex PCR, lists solely in-frame clones and lacks some. The data show a few million clones, around 94% seen once. Trimming took 0 bases from V and 2 from J, leaving 9 bases between them. The CDR3 is made up of 15 amino acids. Germline CDR1 MGHRA, CDR2 YSYEKL. This TCR came from a man aged 18 to 29 in good health. The chain combines TRBV4-1 with TRBJ2-3; D may be TRBD2 (5 bases). The sample comprised naive CD4+ T cells sorted from blood. Noted subset: CD45RA+ positively selected. CDR3 nucleotide sequence: TGCGCCAGCAGCCAAGAGGGAGTATACACAGATACGCAGTATTTT. Residues: CASSQEGVYTDTQYF.